A selection of T cell receptor beta chains follows, all from one sample in a study of shared clonotypes between healthy human individuals. TCRdb's table, derived via immunoSEQ multiplex PCR, lists solely in-frame clones and lacks some. The data contain around 1.1 million clones, approximately 80% of them singletons. The sequenced material came from memory CD4+ T cells from PBMCs. The receptors were sampled from a man younger than 35 in good health. Some clones in this sample may be carry-over from other donors' samples. The CDR3 runs from the conserved cysteine through the conserved F or W. A D gene is named only where the DNA matches it firmly. Clone size is stated in some rows and not others, as once, few, many or a class when expanded.

D gene,clone size,J gene,V gene,CDR3 protein,CDR3 DNA
-,-,TRBJ2-5,TRBV6-6,CASSHRERETQYF,TGTGCCAGCAGTCACAGGGAGCGAGAGACCCAGTACTTC
-,-,TRBJ2-3,TRBV30,CAWSVLGYGDTQYF,TGTGCCTGGAGTGTACTTGGTTACGGAGATACGCAGTATTTT
-,-,TRBJ2-7,TRBV27,CASSPWTASYEQYF,TGTGCCAGCAGTCCTTGGACGGCCTCCTACGAGCAGTACTTC
-,-,TRBJ2-7,TRBV6-1,CASSEFGGIYEQYF,TGTGCCAGCAGTGAGTTCGGGGGCATCTACGAGCAGTACTTC
-,many,TRBJ2-7,TRBV30,CAWRGWGRGIPGSYEQYF,TGTGCCTGGAGAGGGTGGGGCAGGGGAATCCCGGGCTCCTACGAGCAGTACTTC
TRBD2,once,TRBJ2-3,TRBV5-1,CASSLGVLAGADTQYF,TGCGCCAGCAGCTTGGGTGTGCTAGCGGGAGCAGATACGCAGTATTTT
-,-,TRBJ2-1,TRBV6-6,CASSPAAVYNEQFF,TGTGCCAGCAGCCCCGCAGCGGTCTACAATGAGCAGTTCTTC
TRBD1,-,TRBJ1-1,TRBV5-1,CASSLGQGIAEAFF,TGCGCCAGCAGCTTGGGACAGGGGATTGCTGAAGCTTTCTTT
TRBD2,-,TRBJ2-7,TRBV5-1,CASSLAAGGSYEQYF,TGCGCCAGCAGCTTGGCCGCGGGGGGATCCTACGAGCAGTACTTC
-,-,TRBJ2-7,TRBV5-8,CASSPPGATYEQYF,TGTGCCAGCAGCCCTCCCGGGGCTACTTACGAGCAGTACTTC
-,-,TRBJ2-7,TRBV18,CASSPRVGTGRNYEQYF,TGTGCCAGCTCACCACGAGTTGGAACCGGGCGAAACTACGAGCAGTACTTC
-,-,TRBJ2-7,TRBV2,CASKSGASYEQYF,TGTGCCAGCAAATCCGGGGCGTCCTACGAGCAGTACTTC
-,-,TRBJ1-2,TRBV7-2,CASSPRNVYGYTF,TGTGCCAGCAGCCCCCGGAATGTCTATGGCTACACCTTC
TRBD1,-,TRBJ1-2,TRBV19,CASSIAGTGGDYTF,TGTGCCAGTAGTATTGCAGGGACAGGGGGCGACTACACCTTC
-,-,TRBJ1-2,TRBV28,CASMIYGNYGYTF,TGTGCCAGCATGATCTACGGGAACTATGGCTACACCTTC
TRBD2,-,TRBJ2-5,TRBV5-1,CASRVGLAGGSETQYF,TGCGCCAGCAGAGTTGGGCTAGCGGGAGGTTCAGAGACCCAGTACTTC
TRBD1,-,TRBJ2-3,TRBV7-3,CASSLDGQGADTQYF,TGTGCCAGCAGCCTAGATGGACAGGGAGCAGATACGCAGTATTTT
TRBD1,-,TRBJ2-3,TRBV28,CASRPRDRSTDTQYF,TGTGCCAGCAGACCTCGGGACAGGAGCACAGATACGCAGTATTTT
-,-,TRBJ1-3,TRBV7-9,CASSLAGTSALTNTIYF,TGTGCCAGCAGCTTAGCTGGGACGTCGGCTCTGACGAACACCATATATTTT